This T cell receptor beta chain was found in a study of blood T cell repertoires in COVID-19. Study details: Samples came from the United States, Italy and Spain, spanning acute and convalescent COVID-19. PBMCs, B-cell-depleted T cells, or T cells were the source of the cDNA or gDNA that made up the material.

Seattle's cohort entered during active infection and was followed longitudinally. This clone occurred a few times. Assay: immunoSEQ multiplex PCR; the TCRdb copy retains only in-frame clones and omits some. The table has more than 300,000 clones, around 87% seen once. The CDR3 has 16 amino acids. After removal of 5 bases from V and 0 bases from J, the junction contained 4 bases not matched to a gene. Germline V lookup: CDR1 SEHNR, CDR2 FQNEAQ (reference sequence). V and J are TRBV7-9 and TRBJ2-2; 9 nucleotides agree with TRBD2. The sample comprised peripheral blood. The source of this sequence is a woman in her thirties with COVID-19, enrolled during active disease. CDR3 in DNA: TGTGCCAGCAGCCCAGTAGCGGGAGCGAACACCGGGGAGCTGTTTTTT. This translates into CASSPVAGANTGELFF. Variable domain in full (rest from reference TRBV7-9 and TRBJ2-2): DTGVSQNPRHKITKRGQNVTFRCDPISEHNRLYWYRQTLGQGPEFLTYFQNEAQLEKSRLLSDRFSAERPKGSFSTLEIQRTEQGDSAMYLCASSPVAGANTGELFFGEGSRLTVL.